The sample holds a few counts of the clone carrying this T cell receptor (beta chain). Antigen: not known. This sample was taken from a study of vaccination and CD4 T cells after COVID-19. Study-level background: Subjects got two shots of BNT162b2 or mRNA-1273 vaccine. Post-COVID draws followed diagnosis by a median roughly 99 days (range 35 to 161). The study, taken as a whole, reports: Spike mono-reactivity was shown by 304 of 307 vaccine-specific clones in convalescent patients.

From the PCR reads, TCRdb called clonotypes with MiXCR, one entry per CDR3 protein. The table shows around 20,000 distinct CDR3 sequences, with 60% to 75% occurring only once. CDR1 and CDR2 from the germline V gene are MNHNS and SASEGT. Trimming took 6 bases from V and 6 from J, leaving 12 bases between them. The CDR3 sequence is 13 residues long. The sequence was obtained from a human donor who had recovered from COVID-19. The source material was CD4+ T cells from blood, sampled after SARS-CoV-2 vaccination. V gene TRBV6-1 combines with J gene TRBJ1-5, with D perhaps matching TRBD1 (6 bases). CDR3 in amino acids: CASRATGSQPQHF. CDR3 DNA: TGTGCCAGCAGAGCCACAGGGTCTCAGCCCCAGCATTTT.